This T cell receptor (beta chain) was sequenced for a study of CD8 T cells in ankylosing spondylitis. TCRdb recomputed calls from the 5' RACE reads with MiXCR, one row per CDR3 protein. This table has over 30,000 distinct CDR3 sequences, approximately 16% appearing once. Germline loops: CDR1 SNHLY, CDR2 FYNNEI. This CDR3 is 15 amino acids long. V was shortened by 0 bases and J by 2 bases, with 9 bases between the two germline ends. Specimen: blood. J is TRBJ2-3 and V is TRBV2, with D perhaps TRBD1 (5 bases). This TCR came from a male donor with ankylosing spondylitis or in good health (not recorded which). CDR3 DNA: TGTGCCAGCAGTGAAGCGGGGCCCTTCACAGATACGCAGTATTTT. This encodes CASSEAGPFTDTQYF.